This passage covers 25 T cell receptor beta chains from one sample sequenced in a study of molecular identifiers for immune sequencing clone quantification (dated by TCRdb to 2016 to 2018). Library creation used PCR. The data were produced on a NextSeq 500. The public sequencing data were trimmed at Q25 with fastp and processed into clonotypes with MiXCR by TCRdb, which kept only in-frame beta chains. Every CDR3 protein is listed once, alongside the most common genes and DNA of its rows. This sample gives some 580,000 distinct CDR3 sequences in total; less than 30% of them show up just once. In total, the top ten clones hold roughly 0.83% of the sample. Source material: naive CD8+ T cells from blood, with Jurkat cell RNA spiked in. The cell subset or site label, read with the paper, signifies: FACS-sorted CD8+CD4-CCR7+CD45RA+ naive T cells. The receptor source for this set is a human donor in good health. Some libraries in this study had Jurkat cell RNA spiked in.

This sequence joins TRBV12-3 or TRBV12-4 and TRBJ2-1, with TRBD2 identical over 8 bases. The CDR3 is 15 residues long. The J segment lost 10 bases and the V segment lost 3 bases, leaving 11 bases of the junction unmatched. CDR3 protein: CASSFGRTSYSEQFF. CDR3 DNA sequence: TGTGCCAGCAGTTTTGGCCGGACTAGCTACTCCGAGCAGTTCTTC.

With regard to this clonotype: This may come from a read error, since a much larger clone is one base off. The chain couples TRBV3-1 to TRBJ2-3; D might be TRBD1 (5 bases). Germline loops: CDR1 LGHDT, CDR2 YNNKEL (reference sequence). The CDR3 has 17 residues. The CDR3 here is CASGQVSAGLPTDTQYF. Written as DNA, the CDR3 is TGTGCCAGCGGCCAAGTCTCGGCAGGGTTACCCACAGATACGCAGTATTTT.

The CDR3 loop is CASSAISGNEQFF. In nucleotides, the CDR3 is TGTGCCAGCAGCGCCATATCTGGCAATGAGCAGTTCTTC. J is TRBJ2-1 and V is TRBV7-3; D uncertain. V lost 5 bases, J lost 6 bases, and 11 bases lay in between. CDR3 length: 13 amino acids. Per germline, CDR1 SGHTA and CDR2 FQGTGA.

As regards this clonotype: A much larger clone differs by one base, so this may be a read error. The rearrangement links TRBV4-3 to TRBJ2-7; D gene unclear. Germline CDR1 reads LGHNA; CDR2 reads YSLEER. V gave up 1 base and J gave up 0 bases, with 13 bases separating them. CDR3 length equals 16 residues. The DNA for the CDR3 is TGCGCCAGCAGCCAAGCTTCAGGATACCCCTCCTACGAGCAGTACTTC. This sequence encodes CASSQASGYPSYEQYF.

This clonotype was seen at least ten times. The chain carries TRBV15 and TRBJ2-7; TRBD1 might be the D (5 bases). Trimming shortened V by 0 bases and J by 5 bases, and 8 bases separated the two germline ends. This CDR3 is built from 13 residues. The germline CDR1 and CDR2 sequences are LNHNV and YYDKDF (reference sequence). Written as DNA, the CDR3 is TGTGCCACCAGCAGAGACAGGGTGGACGAGCAGTACTTC. As protein: CATSRDRVDEQYF.

This clonotype was seen a few times. The chain's CDR3 is CRGLAGGSTDTQYF. DNA of the CDR3: TGCAGGGGACTAGCGGGAGGGAGCACAGATACGCAGTATTTT. V gene TRBV20-1 combines with J gene TRBJ2-3, with 16 bases aligning to TRBD2. This CDR3 contains 14 residues. Germline values: CDR1 DFQATT, CDR2 SNEGSKA (reference sequence).

The CDR3 is CASRIDHGNTIYF. The CDR3 bases are TGTGCCAGCAGGATCGACCATGGAAACACCATATATTTT. The V gene is TRBV21-1, the J gene TRBJ1-3. TRBV21-1 is a listed pseudogene. The CDR3 totals 13 residues.

This clonotype was recorded at least ten times. The V call is TRBV2, the J call TRBJ1-1, with no clear D. Germline V gene data show CDR1 as SNHLY and CDR2 as FYNNEI. Trimming pared 9 bases from V and 1 base from J, leaving 12 bases between. The CDR3 is made up of 13 amino acids. Here the CDR3 reads CARRGRGNTEAFF. CDR3 sequence (DNA): TGTGCCAGGAGAGGACGGGGGAACACTGAAGCTTTCTTT.

This clonotype showed up just a few times. This chain connects TRBV30 to TRBJ2-7; 10 bases fit TRBD2. V lost 3 bases to trimming and J lost 5 bases; unmatched junction nucleotides: 10. CDR3 length: 15 residues. Germline assignment: CDR1 GTSNPN and CDR2 SVGIG (reference sequence). Written as DNA, the CDR3 is TGTGCCTGGAGGAAGCTAGCGGGAGTCACCGACGAGCAGTACTTC. This encodes CAWRKLAGVTDEQYF.

The gene calls are TRBV29-1 and TRBJ1-2; 8 positions agree with TRBD1. The V gene's germline CDR1 is SQVTM and CDR2 ANQGSEA. V shed 0 bases and J 8 bases; nucleotides not matched to a gene: 5. The CDR3 has 13 amino acids. CDR3 sequence (DNA): TGCAGCGTTGAAGAAACAGGGGGGGCGGGCTACACCTTC. Protein product: CSVEETGGAGYTF.

The chain couples TRBV20-1 to TRBJ2-7; D is uncertain. The CDR3 runs to 13 residues. Per germline, CDR1 DFQATT and CDR2 SNEGSKA (reference sequence). Trimming shortened V by 2 bases and J by 3 bases, and 11 bases separated the two germline ends. The chain's CDR3 is CSARNMGDYEQYF. For the CDR3, the DNA is TGCAGTGCTAGAAATATGGGCGACTACGAGCAGTACTTC.

Details on this clonotype: A much larger clone is a single base away; this may be a read error. The chain links TRBV20-1 to TRBJ2-7; TRBD2 might be the D (6 bases). V lost 4 bases and J 0 bases, leaving 16 bases between the germline ends. Germline loops: CDR1 DFQATT, CDR2 SNEGSKA (reference sequence). CDR3 length: 15 residues. CDR3 loop: CSANRLVAPSYEQYF. CDR3 DNA: TGCAGTGCTAACAGACTAGTGGCACCCTCCTACGAGCAGTACTTC.

This clonotype was seen at least ten times. V and J are TRBV7-9 and TRBJ1-1, with 7 bases identical to TRBD1. The CDR3 spans 15 residues. With 5 bases clipped from V and 3 bases from J, the junction kept 9 bases outside the gene matches. In germline, CDR1 is SEHNR, CDR2 FQNEAQ (reference sequence). Here the CDR3 reads CASSQRTGWDTEAFF. The CDR3 region has the DNA TGTGCCAGCAGCCAAAGGACAGGATGGGACACTGAAGCTTTCTTT.

Regarding this clonotype: Lacking the conserved final phenylalanine or tryptophan, this CDR3 likely reflects a read error. The genes are TRBV7-2 and TRBJ2-1; no reliable D call. CDR1 is SGHTA and CDR2 is FQGNSA in the germline V gene. V gave up 5 bases and J gave up 0 bases, with 14 bases separating them. This CDR3 is 16 amino acids long. CDR3 residues: CASSTERSGSYNEQFL. The CDR3 DNA reads as TGTGCCAGCAGCACAGAGAGGTCCGGCTCCTACAATGAGCAGTTCCTC.

This chain uses TRBV5-3 with TRBJ2-7; the match to TRBD1 covers 10 bases. TRBV5-3 is assigned to the ORF class and has an uncertain function. J lost 3 bases, V lost 8 bases, and 11 bases had no gene match. This CDR3 comprises 15 residues. The CDR3 here is CASSPRGDRGYEQYF. DNA for the CDR3: TGTGCCAGCAGTCCAAGGGGGGACAGGGGCTACGAGCAGTACTTC.

This clonotype came up many times. The chain carries TRBV15 and TRBJ1-4; no reliable D call. The CDR3 loop spans 16 amino acids. Trimming shortened V by 3 bases and J by 0 bases, and 11 bases separated the two germline ends. Germline CDR1 and CDR2: LNHNV and YYDKDF (reference sequence). CDR3 nucleotides: TGTGCCACCAGCAGGACCTTAGGCGCAACTAATGAAAAACTGTTTTTT. Its protein is CATSRTLGATNEKLFF.

This rearrangement joins TRBV12-2 to TRBJ2-2. TRBV12-2 is flagged as a pseudogene. The CDR3 length is 12 residues. The CDR3 spells CASRSGKVELFF. The DNA for the CDR3 is TGTGCAAGTCGCTCAGGGAAGGTTGAGCTGTTTTTT.

This clonotype was found many times. The chain carries TRBV29-1 and TRBJ2-5, with D maybe TRBD2 (6 bases). Germline CDR1 reads SQVTM; CDR2 reads ANQGSEA. The germline V and J ends were trimmed by 4 bases and 4 bases, with 16 bases remaining between them. This CDR3 is 14 amino acids long. The CDR3 sequence is CSVGEGYGGETQYF. DNA for the CDR3: TGCAGCGTTGGCGAGGGGTACGGGGGAGAGACCCAGTACTTC.

This clonotype came up a few times. The V call is TRBV3-1, the J call TRBJ1-4; D may be TRBD1 (5 bases). This CDR3 is 15 amino acids long. From germline, CDR1 is LGHDT and CDR2 YNNKEL (reference sequence). The V end was cut by 5 bases, the J end by 6 bases, with 16 bases between. As DNA, the CDR3 is TGTGCCAGCAGCGGGAGACAGTCTAGTCATGAAAAACTGTTTTTT. Amino acid sequence: CASSGRQSSHEKLFF.

The chain recombines TRBV28 with TRBJ1-2, with unresolved D. Per germline, CDR1 MDHEN and CDR2 SYDVKM. Trimming took off 7 bases at V and 4 bases at J, with 13 bases between the two ends. The length of the CDR3 is 13 residues. The CDR3 sequence: CASNGELIYGYTF. The CDR3 nucleotides are TGTGCCAGCAATGGGGAGTTAATCTATGGCTACACCTTC.

To note about this clonotype: This may be a read error, as it is one base from a much larger clone. Because the CDR3 is missing its conserved closing phenylalanine or tryptophan, this is likely a read error. This chain connects TRBV7-9 to TRBJ2-2; 7 bases line up with TRBD2. The CDR3 is 17 residues long. Germline lookup yields CDR1 SEHNR and CDR2 FQNEAQ (reference sequence). Trimming cost V 4 bases and J 6 bases; bases outside gene matches: 14. CDR3 region: CASSSSAGESYAGELFY. In DNA form, the CDR3 reads TGTGCCAGCAGCTCATCCGCGGGGGAGAGTTACGCCGGGGAGCTGTTTTAT.

The chain is built from TRBV28 and TRBJ1-6, with D unclear. This CDR3 has 15 amino acids. Trimming took off 5 bases at V and 2 bases at J, with 10 bases between the two ends. Germline V gene sequence: CDR1 MDHEN, CDR2 SYDVKM. Here the CDR3 reads CASSQDRTYNSPLHF. For the CDR3, the DNA is TGTGCCAGCAGTCAAGACCGGACCTATAATTCACCCCTCCACTTT. Full variable domain (remainder filled in from reference TRBV28 and TRBJ1-6): DVKVTQSSRYLVKRTGEKVFLECVQDMDHENMFWYRQDPGLGLRLIYFSYDVKMKEKGDIPEGYSVSREKKERFSLILESASTNQTSMYLCASSQDRTYNSPLHFGNGTRLTVT.

The V and J genes are TRBV5-1 and TRBJ1-1; no clear D gene. CDR1 is SGHRS and CDR2 is YFSETQ in the germline V gene. CDR3 size: 14 residues. Between the trimmed V and J ends, which lost 2 bases and 8 bases, there was a span of 16 bases. The CDR3 reads CASSFLGPLGEAFF. Written as DNA, the CDR3 is TGCGCCAGCAGCTTTTTAGGCCCTCTTGGAGAAGCTTTCTTT.

This clonotype was detected ten times or more. V and J are TRBV6-6 and TRBJ2-1; no firm D call. This CDR3 has 13 residues. The V gene lost 4 bases and the J gene lost 10 bases, with 14 bases spanning the gap. Germline lookup yields CDR1 MNHNY and CDR2 SVGAGI (reference sequence). The CDR3: CASSLSRYWEQFF. The DNA for the CDR3 is TGTGCCAGCAGTTTGTCGCGGTATTGGGAGCAGTTCTTC.

At least ten counts were recorded for this clonotype. V gene TRBV29-1 combines with J gene TRBJ2-1, with unresolved D. V was clipped by 0 bases and J by 4 bases, with 1 base between them. Germline V gene data show CDR1 as SQVTM and CDR2 as ANQGSEA. The CDR3 has 11 residues. The CDR3 bases are TGCAGCGTTGAAGATTACAATGAGCAGTTCTTC. Its translation: CSVEDYNEQFF.